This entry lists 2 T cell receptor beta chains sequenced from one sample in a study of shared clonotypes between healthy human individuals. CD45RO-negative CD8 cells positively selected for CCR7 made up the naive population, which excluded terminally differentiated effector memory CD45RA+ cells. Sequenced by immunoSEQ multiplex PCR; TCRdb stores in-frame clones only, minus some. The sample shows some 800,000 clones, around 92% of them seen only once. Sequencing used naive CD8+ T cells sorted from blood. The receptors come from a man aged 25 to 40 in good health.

CDR3: CASSPQVTGHTGELFF. Here the CDR3 DNA reads TGTGCCAGCAGCCCTCAGGTGACAGGGCACACCGGGGAGCTGTTTTTT. The rearrangement uses TRBV7-9 and TRBJ2-2; 7 bases align to TRBD1. The CDR3 length is 16 residues. The V gene end was trimmed by 5 bases and the J gene end by 3 bases; junction bases not matched to a gene: 9. The germline gives CDR1 SEHNR, CDR2 FQNEAQ (reference sequence). The full variable domain, completed using reference TRBV7-9 and TRBJ2-2, is DTGVSQNPRHKITKRGQNVTFRCDPISEHNRLYWYRQTLGQGPEFLTYFQNEAQLEKSRLLSDRFSAERPKGSFSTLEIQRTEQGDSAMYLCASSPQVTGHTGELFFGEGSRLTVL.

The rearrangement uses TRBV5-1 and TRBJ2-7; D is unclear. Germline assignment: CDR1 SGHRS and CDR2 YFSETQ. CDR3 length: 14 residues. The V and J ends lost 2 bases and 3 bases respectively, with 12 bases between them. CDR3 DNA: TGCGCCAGCAGCTTTCGTCCAGTGGGCTACGAGCAGTACTTC. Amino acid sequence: CASSFRPVGYEQYF.